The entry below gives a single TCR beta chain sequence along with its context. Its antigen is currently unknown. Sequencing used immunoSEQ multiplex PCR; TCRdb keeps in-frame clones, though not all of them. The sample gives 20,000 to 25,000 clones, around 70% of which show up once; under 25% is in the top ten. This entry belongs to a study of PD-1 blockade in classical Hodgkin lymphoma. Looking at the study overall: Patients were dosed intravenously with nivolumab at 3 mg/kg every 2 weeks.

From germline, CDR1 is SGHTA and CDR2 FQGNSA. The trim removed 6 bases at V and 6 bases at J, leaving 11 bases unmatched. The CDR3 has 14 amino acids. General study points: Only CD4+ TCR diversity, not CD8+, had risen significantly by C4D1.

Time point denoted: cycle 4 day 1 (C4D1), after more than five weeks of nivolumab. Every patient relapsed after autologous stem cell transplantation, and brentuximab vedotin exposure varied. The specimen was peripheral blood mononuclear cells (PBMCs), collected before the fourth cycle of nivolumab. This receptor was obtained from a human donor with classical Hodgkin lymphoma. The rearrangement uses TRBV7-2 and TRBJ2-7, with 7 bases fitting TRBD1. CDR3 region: CASRQMTGFGEQYF. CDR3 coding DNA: TGTGCCAGCAGACAAATGACAGGGTTCGGCGAGCAGTACTTC.